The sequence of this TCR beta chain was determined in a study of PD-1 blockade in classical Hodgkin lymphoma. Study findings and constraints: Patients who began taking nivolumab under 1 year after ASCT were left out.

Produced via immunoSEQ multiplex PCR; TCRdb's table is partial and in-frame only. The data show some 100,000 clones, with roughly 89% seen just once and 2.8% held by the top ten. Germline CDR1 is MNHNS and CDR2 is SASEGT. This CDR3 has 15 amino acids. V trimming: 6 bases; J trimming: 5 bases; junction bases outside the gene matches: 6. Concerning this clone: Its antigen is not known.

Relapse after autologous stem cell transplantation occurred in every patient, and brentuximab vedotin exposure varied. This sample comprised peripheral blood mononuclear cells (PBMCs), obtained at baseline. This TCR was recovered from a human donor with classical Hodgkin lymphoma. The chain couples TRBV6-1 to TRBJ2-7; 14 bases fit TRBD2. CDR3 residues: CASSPPGLAGDEQYF. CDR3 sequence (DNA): TGTGCCAGCAGCCCGCCGGGACTAGCGGGAGACGAGCAGTACTTC.